A selection of T cell receptor beta chains follows, all from one sample in a study of radiotherapy plus CTLA-4 blockade in lung cancer. Generated by immunoSEQ multiplex PCR, the TCRdb table keeps only in-frame clones and is missing some. The sample lists about 120,000 clones; 78% were seen once. The material was peripheral blood, obtained from a patient treated with radiotherapy plus ipilimumab. All receptors derive from a human donor with non-small cell lung cancer who had a partial response to radiotherapy plus ipilimumab. Both conserved end residues are part of each CDR3. D genes are given only for firm matches. Expanded clones get a size class; other rows say once, few or many, or leave the size out.

d_gene,abundance,j_gene,v_gene,CDR3aa,CDR3nt
TRBD1,.,TRBJ1-1,TRBV18,CASSPRTGGDEAFF,TGTGCCAGCTCACCAAGGACAGGGGGCGATGAAGCTTTCTTT
TRBD1,few,TRBJ2-7,TRBV5-4,CAMSTGTRSYEQYF,TGTGCCATGTCGACAGGGACGAGATCCTACGAGCAGTACTTC
TRBD1,.,TRBJ1-3,TRBV5-6,CASRRGQGSSGNTIYF,TGTGCCAGCAGGCGGGGACAGGGGAGCTCTGGAAACACCATATATTTT
.,.,TRBJ2-1,TRBV6-1,CASSGTLHNEQFF,TGTGCCAGCAGTGGGACACTTCACAATGAGCAGTTCTTC
TRBD2,once,TRBJ2-7,TRBV18,CASSPSGTSLYEQYF,TGTGCCAGCTCACCGTCCGGGACTAGCCTCTACGAGCAGTACTTC
TRBD2,.,TRBJ2-3,TRBV29-1,CSVDGDLSGRSIYTQYF,TGCAGCGTTGATGGTGACTTAAGCGGGAGGTCCATATATACGCAGTATTTT
TRBD2,.,TRBJ2-3,TRBV7-7,CASSLAGGGLDTQYF,TGTGCTAGCAGCTTAGCGGGGGGAGGATTGGATACGCAGTATTTT
.,.,TRBJ2-1,TRBV6-1,CASSVTGSYNEQFF,TGTGCCAGCAGTGTCACGGGGTCCTACAATGAGCAGTTCTTC
TRBD1,.,TRBJ1-2,TRBV5-1,CASSTTGTGAGYTF,TGCGCCAGCAGCACGACCGGCACAGGGGCTGGCTACACCTTC
.,.,TRBJ1-3,TRBV27,CASSLRGTGNTIYF,TGTGCCAGTAGTTTAAGGGGAACTGGAAACACCATATATTTT
.,.,TRBJ1-1,TRBV30,CAWSGKSVQRTGSTEAFF,TGTGCCTGGAGTGGTAAATCGGTACAGCGGACGGGGAGCACTGAAGCTTTCTTT
TRBD1,.,TRBJ2-5,TRBV7-2,CASSLDRGAQYF,TGTGCCAGCAGCTTGGACAGGGGGGCCCAGTACTTC
TRBD1,few,TRBJ2-2,TRBV7-7,CASSFAGTGCVSHRGAVF,TGTGCTAGCAGCTTTGCCGGGACAGGGTGTGTGTCACACCGGGGAGCTGTTTTT
TRBD1,once,TRBJ2-7,TRBV6-6,CASSRGTGGATYEQYF,TGTGCCAGCAGCAGAGGGACAGGAGGGGCCACCTACGAGCAGTACTTC
.,.,TRBJ2-2,TRBV19,CASIGTITGELFF,TGTGCCAGTATAGGGACAATCACCGGGGAGCTGTTTTTT
TRBD1,.,TRBJ1-6,TRBV6-1,CASPPGTGVYSPLHF,TGTGCCAGCCCGCCCGGGACAGGGGTATATTCACCCCTCCACTTT
TRBD2,.,TRBJ2-1,TRBV5-1,CASSLRSGGHYNEQFF,TGCGCCAGCAGCTTGAGGTCGGGGGGGCACTACAATGAGCAGTTCTTC
.,.,TRBJ2-1,TRBV15,CATSSETGYEQFF,TGTGCCACCAGCAGCGAAACAGGGTACGAGCAGTTCTTC